The source of this TCR beta chain is a study of TIL therapy for anti-PD-1-resistant metastatic lung cancer. Time point: pre-treatment sample, taken before nivolumab and TIL therapy. Sequencing used immunoSEQ v3. Sequencing was performed with immunoSEQ multiplex PCR; in TCRdb, only in-frame clones are kept and a portion is missing. This sample yields tens of thousands of clones, of which 80% to 90% are seen a single time; approximately 5.1% belongs to the top ten. In germline, CDR1 is KGHSH, CDR2 LQKENI. The CDR3 has 14 amino acids. V lost 6 bases and J lost 1, with 12 bases in between. The sequence was collected from a person between 25 and 80 years old with non-small cell lung cancer. The V and J genes are TRBV18 and TRBJ1-1, with D tentatively TRBD1 (6 bases). Sequencing was performed on blood, taken at baseline. CDR3 DNA: TGTGCCAGCTCCCAAGGGGGTACGAACACTGAAGCTTTCTTT. Protein sequence: CASSQGGTNTEAFF. The whole variable domain, remainder taken from reference TRBV18 and TRBJ1-1, is NAGVMQNPRHLVRRRGQEARLRCSPMKGHSHVYWYRQLPEEGLKFMVYLQKENIIDESGMPKERFSAEFPKEGPSILRIQQVVRGDSAAYFCASSQGGTNTEAFFGQGTRLTVV.